This is a list of T cell receptor beta chains from one sample in a study of T cell responses to AZD1222 COVID-19 vaccine. Here immunoSEQ multiplex PCR was the method, and the copy in TCRdb shows in-frame clones only, minus some. Among 100,000 to 120,000 clones listed, about four fifths were seen once. Here the sequenced sample was peripheral blood, taken on day 0 of AZD1222 vaccination. The receptors originated from an adult in good health. CDR3s include the opening cysteine and the closing phenylalanine or tryptophan. The order of the fields is V gene, D gene, clone size, J gene, CDR3 DNA, CDR3 protein. The D gene is left open where the match is weak. Expanded clones get a size class; other rows say once, few or many, or leave the size out.

v_gene: TRBV7-2
d_gene: TRBD1
abundance: -
j_gene: TRBJ2-6
CDR3nt: TGTGCCAGCAGCTTGACAGGGGCGAGCTCTGGGGCCAACGTCCTGACTTTC
CDR3aa: CASSLTGASSGANVLTF

v_gene: TRBV28
d_gene: TRBD1
abundance: -
j_gene: TRBJ1-5
CDR3nt: TGTGCCAGCAAAGGTGGACAGGGAGGCCAGCCCCAGCATTTT
CDR3aa: CASKGGQGGQPQHF

v_gene: TRBV11-2
d_gene: -
abundance: -
j_gene: TRBJ2-2
CDR3nt: TGTGCCAGCAGCAGGGGCGCCGCGAACACCGGGGAGCTGTTTTTT
CDR3aa: CASSRGAANTGELFF

v_gene: TRBV28
d_gene: -
abundance: -
j_gene: TRBJ1-4
CDR3nt: TGTGCCAGCAGTTTTAAGGGATGGGTGGGTGAAAAACTGTTTTTT
CDR3aa: CASSFKGWVGEKLFF

v_gene: TRBV4-3
d_gene: -
abundance: -
j_gene: TRBJ2-7
CDR3nt: TGCGCCAGCAGCCAACAAATGGGGCTCCGCGGCCAGGGCGAGCAGTACTTC
CDR3aa: CASSQQMGLRGQGEQYF

v_gene: TRBV19
d_gene: TRBD1
abundance: -
j_gene: TRBJ1-2
CDR3nt: TGTGCCAGTAGTCCCCGGACAGGGACCAACTATGGCTACACCTTC
CDR3aa: CASSPRTGTNYGYTF

v_gene: TRBV19
d_gene: -
abundance: -
j_gene: TRBJ2-3
CDR3nt: TGTGCCAGTAGTGACAGCGGCCCTACACTTGGCACAGATACGCAGTATTTT
CDR3aa: CASSDSGPTLGTDTQYF

v_gene: TRBV2
d_gene: -
abundance: -
j_gene: TRBJ1-2
CDR3nt: TGTGCCAGCACCCCCGGACAGACGTCGGTCTATGGCTACACCTTC
CDR3aa: CASTPGQTSVYGYTF

v_gene: TRBV29-1
d_gene: -
abundance: -
j_gene: TRBJ1-1
CDR3nt: TGCAGCGTTGTCAGGCAGGGGAACACTGAAGCTTTCTTT
CDR3aa: CSVVRQGNTEAFF

v_gene: TRBV5-6
d_gene: TRBD1
abundance: -
j_gene: TRBJ2-4
CDR3nt: TGTGCCAGCAGCCGAACCGGGACAGGGGCGCAAAACATTCAGTACTTC
CDR3aa: CASSRTGTGAQNIQYF

v_gene: TRBV27
d_gene: TRBD2
abundance: -
j_gene: TRBJ2-2
CDR3nt: TGTGCCAGCAGTCCCACCCCCGGACTAGCGGGGGGCCGACCCGGGGAGCTGTTTTTT
CDR3aa: CASSPTPGLAGGRPGELFF

v_gene: TRBV5-1
d_gene: -
abundance: -
j_gene: TRBJ1-5
CDR3nt: TGCGCCAGCAGCTTGGTGGCAGGGGTGGGCAATCAGCCCCAGCATTTT
CDR3aa: CASSLVAGVGNQPQHF

v_gene: TRBV28
d_gene: -
abundance: -
j_gene: TRBJ1-2
CDR3nt: TGTGCCAGCAGTTCTCGCGGCACCCCCACCTTC
CDR3aa: CASSSRGTPTF

v_gene: TRBV7-2
d_gene: -
abundance: few
j_gene: TRBJ2-7
CDR3nt: TGTGCCAGCAGCTTACGCGACCTCTCTCCTAGCGAGCAGTACTTC
CDR3aa: CASSLRDLSPSEQYF

v_gene: TRBV6-2/TRBV6-3
d_gene: -
abundance: -
j_gene: TRBJ2-7
CDR3nt: TGTGCCAGCAGCCCGGGACTTAAGGAAGGCTACGAGCAGTACTTC
CDR3aa: CASSPGLKEGYEQYF

v_gene: TRBV2
d_gene: -
abundance: -
j_gene: TRBJ1-1
CDR3nt: TGTGCCAGCACCATCCTCGAGGGAATTGGGAAAGCTTTCTTT
CDR3aa: CASTILEGIGKAFF

v_gene: TRBV5-6
d_gene: TRBD1
abundance: once
j_gene: TRBJ1-1
CDR3nt: TGTGCCAGCAGTCGACAGGGGGCCAACACTGAAGCTTTCTTT
CDR3aa: CASSRQGANTEAFF

v_gene: TRBV11-2
d_gene: -
abundance: -
j_gene: TRBJ2-7
CDR3nt: TGTGCCAGCAGCGCTAGCGGAGGGGGCTACGAGCAGTACTTC
CDR3aa: CASSASGGGYEQYF

v_gene: TRBV7-8
d_gene: -
abundance: -
j_gene: TRBJ1-2
CDR3nt: TGTGCCAGCAGCTTAGTCAGCGCAGGGGTCTATGGCTACACCTTC
CDR3aa: CASSLVSAGVYGYTF

v_gene: TRBV30
d_gene: -
abundance: -
j_gene: TRBJ1-5
CDR3nt: TGTGCCTGGAGTGGAGGCAGGGCAAACAATCAGCCCCAGCATTTT
CDR3aa: CAWSGGRANNQPQHF

v_gene: TRBV10-3
d_gene: TRBD2
abundance: -
j_gene: TRBJ2-7
CDR3nt: TGTGCCATCAGTGAGTCGGAACTAGCGGGTTACGAGCAGTACTTC
CDR3aa: CAISESELAGYEQYF

v_gene: TRBV18
d_gene: -
abundance: -
j_gene: TRBJ1-6
CDR3nt: TGTGCCAGCTCAGGACAGCCTTCTAATTCACCCCTCCACTTT
CDR3aa: CASSGQPSNSPLHF

v_gene: TRBV4-1
d_gene: TRBD1
abundance: -
j_gene: TRBJ2-1
CDR3nt: TGCGCCAGCAGCCCGCCCGGGACAGCCGGTAATGAGCAGTTCTTC
CDR3aa: CASSPPGTAGNEQFF

v_gene: TRBV19
d_gene: -
abundance: -
j_gene: TRBJ1-2
CDR3nt: TGTGCCAGTAGTTCTCAGGGGAACTATGGCTACACCTTC
CDR3aa: CASSSQGNYGYTF

v_gene: TRBV24-1
d_gene: TRBD1
abundance: -
j_gene: TRBJ1-1
CDR3nt: TGTGCCACCAGTGCCTCTCGGACAGGGATGAACACTGAAGCTTTCTTT
CDR3aa: CATSASRTGMNTEAFF

v_gene: TRBV4-1
d_gene: -
abundance: few
j_gene: TRBJ1-1
CDR3nt: TGCGCCAGCAGGTCCCGGGCGGAGAACACTGAAGCTTTCTTT
CDR3aa: CASRSRAENTEAFF

v_gene: TRBV7-9
d_gene: -
abundance: -
j_gene: TRBJ2-3
CDR3nt: TGTGCCAGCAGCTTGAAATATCCGGTGGCAGATACGCAGTATTTT
CDR3aa: CASSLKYPVADTQYF

v_gene: TRBV6-1
d_gene: TRBD1
abundance: once
j_gene: TRBJ2-7
CDR3nt: TGTGCCAGCAGTGAATGGGACAGGGGTTCCTACGAGCAGTACTTC
CDR3aa: CASSEWDRGSYEQYF

v_gene: TRBV2
d_gene: -
abundance: few
j_gene: TRBJ1-1
CDR3nt: TGTGCCAGCAGTGAACGGGCAGGAAACACTGAAGCTTTCTTT
CDR3aa: CASSERAGNTEAFF

v_gene: TRBV5-8
d_gene: -
abundance: -
j_gene: TRBJ2-7
CDR3nt: TGTGCCAACAGCTTGGCGGTCGGGCCCTACGAGCAGTACTTC
CDR3aa: CANSLAVGPYEQYF

v_gene: TRBV27
d_gene: TRBD1
abundance: -
j_gene: TRBJ1-1
CDR3nt: TGTGCCAGCAGTCCGGGGACAGGGGATGCGAGCACTGAAGCTTTCTTT
CDR3aa: CASSPGTGDASTEAFF

v_gene: TRBV5-1
d_gene: -
abundance: -
j_gene: TRBJ2-7
CDR3nt: TGCGCCAGCACCCGGGCGGGTTCCTACGAGCAGTACTTC
CDR3aa: CASTRAGSYEQYF

v_gene: TRBV28
d_gene: TRBD1
abundance: -
j_gene: TRBJ1-2
CDR3nt: TGTGCCAGCAGGGCACAGGGGAGAGGGAGCGGCTACACCTTC
CDR3aa: CASRAQGRGSGYTF

v_gene: TRBV6-5
d_gene: TRBD2
abundance: -
j_gene: TRBJ2-1
CDR3nt: TGTGCCAGCAGTTACACCCTAGCGGGGGGGCACAATGAGCAGTTCTTC
CDR3aa: CASSYTLAGGHNEQFF

v_gene: TRBV2
d_gene: TRBD1
abundance: -
j_gene: TRBJ2-7
CDR3nt: TGTGCCAGCCGGGACAGGTCGAGCTCCTACGAGCAGTACTTC
CDR3aa: CASRDRSSSYEQYF